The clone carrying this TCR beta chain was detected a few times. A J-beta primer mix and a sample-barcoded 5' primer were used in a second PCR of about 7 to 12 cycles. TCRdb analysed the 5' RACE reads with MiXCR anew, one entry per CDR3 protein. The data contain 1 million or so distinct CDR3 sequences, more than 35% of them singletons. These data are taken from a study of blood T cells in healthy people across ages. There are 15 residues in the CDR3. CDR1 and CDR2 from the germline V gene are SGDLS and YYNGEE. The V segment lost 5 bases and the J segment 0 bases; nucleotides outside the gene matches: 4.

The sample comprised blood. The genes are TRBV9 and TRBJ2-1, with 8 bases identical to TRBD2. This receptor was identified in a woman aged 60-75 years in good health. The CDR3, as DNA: TGTGCCAGCAGTGCCGGGACTAGCTCCTACAATGAGCAGTTCTTC. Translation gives CASSAGTSSYNEQFF.